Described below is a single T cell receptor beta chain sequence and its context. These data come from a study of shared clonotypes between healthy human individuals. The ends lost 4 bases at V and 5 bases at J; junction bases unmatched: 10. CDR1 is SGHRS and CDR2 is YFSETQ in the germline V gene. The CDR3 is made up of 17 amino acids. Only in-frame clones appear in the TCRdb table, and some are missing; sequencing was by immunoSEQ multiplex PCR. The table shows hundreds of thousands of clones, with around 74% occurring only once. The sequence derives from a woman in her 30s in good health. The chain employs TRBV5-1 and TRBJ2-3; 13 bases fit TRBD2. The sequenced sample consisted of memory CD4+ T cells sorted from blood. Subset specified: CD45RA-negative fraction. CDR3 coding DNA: TGCGCCAGCAGCCCTAGGACTAGCGGGAGCAAGGGAGATACGCAGTATTTT. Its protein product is CASSPRTSGSKGDTQYF. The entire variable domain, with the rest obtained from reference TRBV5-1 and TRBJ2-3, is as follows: KAGVTQTPRYLIKTRGQQVTLSCSPISGHRSVSWYQQTPGQGLQFLFEYFSETQRNKGNFPGRFSGRQFSNSRSEMNVSTLELGDSALYLCASSPRTSGSKGDTQYFGPGTRLTVL.